Below are 18 T cell receptor beta chains sequenced from a single sample in a study of T cell responses to AZD1222 COVID-19 vaccine. Using immunoSEQ multiplex PCR, the repertoire was profiled, and TCRdb retains in-frame clones only, with some absent. The sample holds over 100,000 clones; over 75% are singletons and the top ten take roughly 12%. The starting material was peripheral blood, obtained on day 0 of MenACWY control vaccination. These receptors originate from an adult in good health.

The J gene is TRBJ2-4, the V gene TRBV19; D gene unclear. Germline CDR1 LNHDA, CDR2 SQIVND (reference sequence). Trimming pared 7 bases from V and 9 bases from J, leaving 13 bases between. This CDR3 has 12 amino acids. DNA for the CDR3: TGTGCCAGTAACCCCCCCGAAGGCATTCAGTACTTC. This translates into CASNPPEGIQYF.

This sequence joins TRBV7-2 and TRBJ1-5; no clear D. The germline V gene encodes CDR1 SGHTA and CDR2 FQGNSA. V was cut by 1 base and J by 6 bases, with 7 bases left in between. This CDR3 is built from 13 residues. This CDR3 reads CASSLDGPQPQHF. For the CDR3, the DNA is TGTGCCAGCAGCTTAGATGGACCTCAGCCCCAGCATTTT. Drawing the rest from reference TRBV7-2 and TRBJ1-5, the complete variable domain is GAGVSQSPSNKVTEKGKDVELRCDPISGHTALYWYRQSLGQGLEFLIYFQGNSAPDKSGLPSDRFSAERTGGSVSTLTIQRTQQEDSAVYLCASSLDGPQPQHFGDGTRLSIL.

This chain links TRBV19 with TRBJ2-1, with 13 bases matching TRBD2. This CDR3 comprises 14 residues. Germline-derived CDR1 and CDR2 are LNHDA and SQIVND (reference sequence). J was trimmed by 8 bases and V by 5 bases; bases with no gene match: 3. The CDR3 here is CASSSLAGGHEQFF. The CDR3 nucleotides are TGTGCCAGTAGTTCACTAGCGGGGGGGCATGAGCAGTTCTTC.

V and J are TRBV4-1 and TRBJ2-7, with 13 bases identical to TRBD2. J lost 1 base, V lost 4 bases, and 13 bases had no gene match. Per the germline V gene, CDR1 is MGHRA and CDR2 is YSYEKL. This CDR3 is built from 19 residues. The CDR3 protein is CASSRLPGLAGRLSYEQYF. The CDR3 DNA follows: TGCGCCAGCAGCCGTCTCCCGGGACTAGCGGGGAGACTATCCTACGAGCAGTACTTC.

This clone has a handful of counts. The chain uses TRBV29-1 and TRBJ2-7; D not resolved. From germline, CDR1 is SQVTM and CDR2 ANQGSEA. The CDR3 totals 11 residues. Deletions cut 5 bases from V and 3 bases from J, with 8 bases between. CDR3 in DNA: TGCAGCGTTTCTAACTACTACGAGCAGTACTTC. Amino acid sequence: CSVSNYYEQYF.

This clone occurred once. The V gene is TRBV4-2, the J gene TRBJ1-1, with 7 bases lining up with TRBD1. Germline CDR1 reads LGHNA; CDR2 reads YNFKEQ. The CDR3 sequence is 15 residues long. J gave up 3 bases and V 5 bases, and 9 bases lay outside the gene matches. CDR3 sequence reads: CASSGNARGYTEAFF. The CDR3 nucleotides are TGTGCCAGCAGCGGTAATGCCAGGGGGTACACTGAAGCTTTCTTT.

The rearrangement uses TRBV28 and TRBJ1-3; tentatively, D is TRBD1 (5 bases). CDR3 length: 14 residues. Trimming removed 5 bases at V and 6 bases at J, with 14 bases between. Germline CDR1 is MDHEN and CDR2 is SYDVKM. The CDR3 bases are TGTGCCAGCAGTCCAGGGAATCCCATAAACACCATATATTTT. This codes for CASSPGNPINTIYF.

CDR3 amino acids: CASSPSASGGMYEQYF. CDR3 in DNA: TGTGCCAGCAGCCCGAGTGCTAGCGGGGGTATGTACGAGCAGTACTTC. The V gene is TRBV5-4, the J gene TRBJ2-7, with 10 bases identical to TRBD2. Germline values: CDR1 SGHNT, CDR2 YYREEE (reference sequence). Losses at the gene ends were 4 bases for V and 4 bases for J; bases not matched to a gene: 11. The length of the CDR3 is 16 residues.

V and J are TRBV10-1 and TRBJ1-3; D call uncertain. Looked up from germline, CDR1 is WNHNN and CDR2 is SYGVQD (reference sequence). This CDR3 contains 14 residues. With 6 bases removed from V and 4 bases from J, the gap between germline ends came to 13 bases. The CDR3 region has the DNA TGCGCCAGCAGATTGGGAAACTCCGGAAACACCATATATTTT. It specifies CASRLGNSGNTIYF.

The table lists this clone with a count of one. The chain has TRBV6-5 and TRBJ1-1; tentative D call: TRBD1 (5 bases). The CDR3 covers 15 residues. Germline V gives CDR1 MNHEY, CDR2 SVGAGI. V was cut by 0 bases and J by 4 bases, with 12 bases left in between. The CDR3 here is CASSYSRGAGTEAFF. CDR3 DNA sequence: TGTGCCAGCAGTTACTCGAGAGGGGCTGGCACTGAAGCTTTCTTT.

This chain connects TRBV5-4 to TRBJ2-5, with 9 bases lining up with TRBD2. There are 12 residues in the CDR3. The V segment lost 4 bases and the J segment 5 bases; nucleotides outside the gene matches: 0. The germline CDR1 and CDR2 sequences are SGHNT and YYREEE (reference sequence). In DNA, the CDR3 is TGTGCCAGCAGCCTAGCGGGGGAGACCCAGTACTTC. Protein: CASSLAGETQYF.

The chain links TRBV6-2 or TRBV6-3 to TRBJ2-6, with D unclear. The CDR3 totals 15 residues. CDR1 MNHEY and CDR2 SVGEGT come from the germline V gene. The germline V and J ends were trimmed by 6 bases and 0 bases, with 9 bases remaining between them. The CDR3: CASSPPRSGANVLTF. The CDR3 coding sequence is TGTGCCAGCAGCCCGCCCCGCTCTGGGGCCAACGTCCTGACTTTC.

The chain combines TRBV18 with TRBJ2-5, with D unresolved. This CDR3 has 15 amino acids. Germline-derived CDR1 and CDR2 are KGHSH and LQKENI. The V gene lost 6 bases and the J gene lost 0 bases, with 14 bases spanning the gap. The CDR3: CASSRVGGDQETQYF. The CDR3 nucleotides are TGTGCCAGCTCGCGCGTGGGTGGGGACCAAGAGACCCAGTACTTC.

The rearrangement links TRBV5-4 to TRBJ1-1; 10 nucleotides match TRBD1. CDR1 is SGHNT, CDR2 YYREEE, per germline (reference sequence). With 4 bases clipped from V and 10 bases from J, the junction kept 16 bases outside the gene matches. This CDR3 has 16 residues. CDR3 in DNA: TGTGCCAGCAGCCTAGGGACAGGGGCATCGAATTTTCGAGCTTTCTTT. This encodes CASSLGTGASNFRAFF. Together with reference TRBV5-4 and TRBJ1-1, the CDR3 gives the full variable domain: ETGVTQSPTHLIKTRGQQVTLRCSSQSGHNTVSWYQQALGQGPQFIFQYYREEENGRGNFPPRFSGLQFPNYSSELNVNALELDDSALYLCASSLGTGASNFRAFFGQGTRLTVV.

The DNA for the CDR3 is TGCGCCAGCAGCTCGGGACAACCCGGGTCAAATTCACCCCTCCACTTT. Encoded protein: CASSSGQPGSNSPLHF. The chain has TRBV5-1 and TRBJ1-6, with D possibly TRBD1 on 6 matching bases. The CDR3 spans 16 residues. Trimming removed 3 bases from V and 7 bases from J, with 17 bases in between. CDR1 and CDR2 from the germline V gene are SGHRS and YFSETQ.

Only a few counts were recorded for this clone. The V call is TRBV6-2 or TRBV6-3, the J call TRBJ2-1; D call uncertain. The CDR3 has 13 residues. V shed 5 bases and J shed 8 bases, with 13 bases lying between them. CDR1 and CDR2 from the germline V gene are MNHEY and SVGEGT. The CDR3 DNA follows: TGTGCCAGCAGTCCCCGGACGGGCGATGAGCAGTTCTTC. Protein product: CASSPRTGDEQFF.

The chain combines TRBV7-9 with TRBJ2-2; D remains unclear. Germline CDR1 reads SEHNR; CDR2 reads FQNEAQ (reference sequence). The CDR3 extends over 13 amino acids. The CDR3 protein is CATPDTNTGELFF. In DNA, the CDR3 is TGTGCTACGCCCGATACGAACACCGGGGAGCTGTTTTTT.

This chain links TRBV28 with TRBJ1-1; possible D gene TRBD1, 5 bases. V lost 6 bases and J 4 bases, leaving 15 bases between the germline ends. The V gene's germline CDR1 is MDHEN and CDR2 SYDVKM. This CDR3 contains 14 residues. CDR3 residues: CASSSGGGSTEAFF. The DNA of the CDR3 is TGTGCCAGCAGCTCCGGGGGAGGGTCCACTGAAGCTTTCTTT.